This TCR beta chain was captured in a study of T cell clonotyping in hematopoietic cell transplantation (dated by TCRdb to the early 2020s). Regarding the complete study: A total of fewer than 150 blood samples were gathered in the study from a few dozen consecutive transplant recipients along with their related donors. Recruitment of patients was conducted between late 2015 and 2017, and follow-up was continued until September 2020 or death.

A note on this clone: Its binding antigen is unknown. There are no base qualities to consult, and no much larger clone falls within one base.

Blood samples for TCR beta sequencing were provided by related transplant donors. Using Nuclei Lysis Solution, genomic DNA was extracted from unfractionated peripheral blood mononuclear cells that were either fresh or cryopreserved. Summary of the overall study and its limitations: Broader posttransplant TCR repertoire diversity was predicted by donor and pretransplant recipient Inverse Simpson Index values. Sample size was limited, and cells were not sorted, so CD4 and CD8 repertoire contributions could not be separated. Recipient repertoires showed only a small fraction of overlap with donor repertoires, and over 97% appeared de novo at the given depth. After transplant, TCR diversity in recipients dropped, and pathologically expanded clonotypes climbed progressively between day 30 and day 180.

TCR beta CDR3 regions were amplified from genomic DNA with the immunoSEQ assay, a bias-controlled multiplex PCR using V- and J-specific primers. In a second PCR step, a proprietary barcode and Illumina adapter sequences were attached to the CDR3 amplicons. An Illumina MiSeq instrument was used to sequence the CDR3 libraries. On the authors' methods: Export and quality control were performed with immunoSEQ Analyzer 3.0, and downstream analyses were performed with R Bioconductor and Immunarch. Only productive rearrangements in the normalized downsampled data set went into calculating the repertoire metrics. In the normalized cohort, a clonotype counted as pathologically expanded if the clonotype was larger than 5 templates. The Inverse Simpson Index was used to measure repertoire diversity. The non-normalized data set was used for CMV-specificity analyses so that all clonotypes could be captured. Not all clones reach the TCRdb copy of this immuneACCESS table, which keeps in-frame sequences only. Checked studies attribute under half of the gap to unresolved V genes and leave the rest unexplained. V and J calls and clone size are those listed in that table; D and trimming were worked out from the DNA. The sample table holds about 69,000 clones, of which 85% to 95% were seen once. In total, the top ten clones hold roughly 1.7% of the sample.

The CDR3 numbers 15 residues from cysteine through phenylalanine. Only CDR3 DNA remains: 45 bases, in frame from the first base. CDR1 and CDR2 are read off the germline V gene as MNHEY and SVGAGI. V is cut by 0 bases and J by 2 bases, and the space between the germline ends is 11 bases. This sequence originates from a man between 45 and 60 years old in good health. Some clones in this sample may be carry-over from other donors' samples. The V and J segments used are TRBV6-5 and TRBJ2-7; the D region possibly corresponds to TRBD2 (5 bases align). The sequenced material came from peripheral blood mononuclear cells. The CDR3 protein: CASSYSRAYTYEQYF. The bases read TGTGCCAGCAGTTACTCGAGGGCTTACACCTACGAGCAGTACTTC.